This T cell receptor (beta chain) originates from a study of neurological immune-mediated disorders (dated by TCRdb to between 2018 and 2021). General notes on the study: Peripheral blood TCR-beta repertoires from patients with HTLV-I-associated myelopathy (HAM/TSP), patients with multiple sclerosis, and healthy controls were compared in the study using UMI-based sequencing. The cohort included roughly 71 subjects: about 14 with HAM/TSP, about 34 with multiple sclerosis, and 20 or so healthy controls. Longitudinal samples, technical triplicates and paired sorted CD4+ and CD8+ T-cell subsets, alongside PBMC samples, were included among the roughly 96 TCR-beta libraries.

The healthy controls were volunteers from a blood bank in Maryland, USA. For unsorted PBMC libraries, 2 million PBMCs were used after storage in RNAlater at -80 degrees C until RNA extraction. Peripheral blood was subjected to Ficoll-Hypaque density gradient centrifugation to isolate PBMCs, which were then cryopreserved in liquid nitrogen. To synthesize cDNA, template-switch 5'RACE was performed with a primer carrying a 10-nucleotide random unique molecular identifier so that each TCR transcript was tagged. Every sequencing run yielded over 170 million TCR-beta sequences covering 15-18 subjects. The RNeasy kit was used to extract total RNA. TCR-beta VDJ regions were amplified with primers for the TCR constant region and the 5'RACE anchor, using the KAPA Real-time Library Amplification kit. Sample indexes and Illumina adaptors were added in a first PCR, and a second PCR then increased library yield. After Ampure bead purification, the roughly 650 bp TCR product was size-selected on a 2% E-gel SizeSelection system. Before pooling, libraries had their quality checked on a Bioanalyzer, their concentration measured with Qubit, and their quantity determined with the Kapa Library Quantification kit. Paired-end 2 x 150 bp sequencing of the libraries was performed on an Illumina HiSeq 2500. To increase sequence diversity, about 25-30% phiX was spiked into each library pool. On the authors' methods: The quality-filtered reads were processed with the UMI-based MiGEC pipeline, whose error correction step removed more than 80% of the raw TCR sequences. IMGT germline references were used for alignment of VDJ genes, and clonotypes were defined by a unique CDR3 amino acid sequence together with V-J genes. Clonal expansion, Shannon diversity, and CDR3 relatedness (CalcPairwiseDistances, ClusterSamples) were evaluated with VDJtools, and phylogenetic trees were built with CLCbio workbench. Using coefficient-of-variation modelling across technical triplicates, the study counted a clone as expanded if it had at least 8 unique UMIs. TCRdb reprocessing: public reads trimmed at Q25 with fastp, clones called with MiXCR, in-frame beta chains kept. Each entry is one CDR3 protein sequence, shown with its most common DNA and genes. The V and J calls and clone size are TCRdb's, not the authors'. The sample table holds 28,000 or so distinct CDR3 sequences, of which 21% were seen once. The ten largest clones take up 16% of the sample.

The CDR1 and CDR2 encoded by the germline V gene are ENHRY and SYGVKD. V drops 0 bases and J drops 5 bases, leaving 8 bases in between. Counted from cysteine to phenylalanine, this CDR3 has 14 amino acids. Just CDR3 DNA is preserved here, 42 bases in frame from base 1. This clonotype came up many times. Its antigen is not yet known. Within one base of it there is no much larger clone, and no base qualities were kept. Paper-wide results and their limitations: No identical CDR3 amino acid sequences were shared among expanded clones across subjects, suggesting private TCR-beta repertoires in all groups. TCR clonal expansion was greatest in HAM/TSP patients and smallest in MS patients, who ranked below even healthy controls.

This chain joins TRBV10-3 to TRBJ2-1; no D gene is confidently identified. Sequencing was performed on PBMCs. The TCR originated in a woman aged 60 to 75 in good health. The CDR3 in this case is CAISESRGDNEQFF. The DNA sequence reads TGTGCCATCAGTGAGTCGAGAGGAGACAATGAGCAGTTCTTC.